A single sample is the source of the 31 T cell receptor beta chains below, sequenced in a study of T cell repertoires in cytomegalovirus infection. TCRdb re-derived calls from the reads in MiXCR, one entry per CDR3 protein. The sample carries around 900,000 distinct CDR3 sequences, roughly 30% recorded once. Their antigen targets remain unknown. Specimen: cultured CD8+ T cells from PBMCs, collected from culture after CMV antigen stimulation. These receptors were obtained from a human donor in good health (CMV status not recorded). Some clones in this sample may be carry-over from other donors' samples.

This clonotype was counted between two and nine times. The V gene is TRBV27, the J gene TRBJ1-1, with D hard to call. CDR3 length: 15 residues. The ends were cut back, 2 bases at V and 4 bases at J, with 14 bases in the middle. Germline values: CDR1 MNHEY, CDR2 SMNVEV (reference sequence). CDR3 nucleotide sequence: TGTGCCAGCAGTTTAATTTTCGGCAGGACCACTGAAGCTTTCTTT. This translates into CASSLIFGRTTEAFF.

This clonotype was seen repeatedly, ten times or more. CDR3 sequence (DNA): TGTGCCAGCAGCTCGATACAGGGGGCGCATCTTAGTAACTATGGCTACACCTTC. Its translation: CASSSIQGAHLSNYGYTF. The V call is TRBV7-2, the J call TRBJ1-2; TRBD1 matches 9 bases. There are 18 residues in the CDR3. The J segment lost 1 base and the V segment lost 4 bases, leaving 13 bases of the junction unmatched. Germline CDR1 SGHTA, CDR2 FQGNSA.

The V call is TRBV6-2 or TRBV6-3, the J call TRBJ1-6, with a possible D match to TRBD1 (6 bases). Deletions cut 6 bases from V and 0 bases from J, with 18 bases between. The germline CDR1 and CDR2 sequences are MNHEY and SVGEGT. The CDR3 contains 18 residues. For the CDR3, the DNA is TGTGCCAGCAGCACCTCAGGGGACTTCAGCTCCTATAATTCACCCCTCCACTTT. It codes for CASSTSGDFSSYNSPLHF.

In this sample, this clonotype turned up many times. V and J are TRBV7-6 and TRBJ2-3, with 9 bases lining up with TRBD1. The CDR3 has 16 residues. The junction had 10 bases not matched to a gene; V was cut back by 5 bases and J by 4 bases. Looked up from germline, CDR1 is SGHVS and CDR2 is FNYEAQ. The CDR3 here is CASSPEPGQGPDTQYF. The CDR3 nucleotides are TGTGCCAGCAGCCCAGAGCCGGGACAGGGACCAGATACGCAGTATTTT. The full variable domain, its missing parts supplied by reference TRBV7-6 and TRBJ2-3, is GAGVSQSPRYKVTKRGQDVALRCDPISGHVSLYWYRQALGQGPEFLTYFNYEAQQDKSGLPNDRFSAERPEGSISTLTIQRTEQRDSAMYRCASSPEPGQGPDTQYFGPGTRLTVL.

In its sample, this clonotype was seen many times. The chain has TRBV7-2 and TRBJ1-6; D may be TRBD1 (5 bases). Germline CDR1 is SGHTA and CDR2 is FQGNSA. CDR3 length: 16 residues. V shed 3 bases and J shed 4 bases, with 13 bases lying between them. CDR3 residues: CASSLVREFYNSPLHF. The CDR3 DNA sequence: TGTGCCAGCAGCTTGGTCAGGGAGTTTTATAATTCACCCCTCCACTTT.

The chain is built from TRBV7-9 and TRBJ1-1; D call uncertain. This CDR3 spans 16 amino acids. The germline V and J ends were trimmed by 6 bases and 1 base, with 18 bases remaining between them. Germline V gene sequence: CDR1 SEHNR, CDR2 FQNEAQ (reference sequence). The CDR3 protein is CASSWRATEGNTEAFF. The DNA of the CDR3 is TGTGCCAGCAGTTGGAGGGCGACCGAAGGGAACACTGAAGCTTTCTTT.

This clonotype was observed once. CDR3 DNA: TGTGCCAGCAGCACCGGGGGCCGCTACGAGCAGTACTTC. This sequence encodes CASSTGGRYEQYF. The V call is TRBV13, the J call TRBJ2-7; D is perhaps TRBD1 or TRBD2 (6 bases each). The V end lost 5 bases, the J end lost 3 bases, and 11 bases lay between the germline ends. The CDR3 extends over 13 amino acids. Germline CDR1 PRHDT, CDR2 FYEKMQ (reference sequence).

The gene calls are TRBV5-4 and TRBJ1-2, with 9 bases that match TRBD1. CDR1 is SGHNT, CDR2 YYREEE, per germline (reference sequence). This CDR3 is 13 amino acids long. V trimming: 4 bases; J trimming: 6 bases; junction bases outside the gene matches: 4. In nucleotides, the CDR3 is TGTGCCAGCAGCGGGGACAGGGTAAATGGCTACACCTTC. Its protein is CASSGDRVNGYTF.

This clonotype has just a few counts. This rearrangement joins TRBV7-9 to TRBJ2-2; D unclear. CDR1 is SEHNR and CDR2 is FQNEAQ in the germline V gene (reference sequence). Between the trimmed V and J ends, which lost 6 bases and 4 bases, there was a span of 9 bases. This CDR3 spans 13 amino acids. The DNA of the CDR3 is TGTGCCAGCAGTCATAGTGGCACCGGGGAGCTGTTTTTT. Encoded protein: CASSHSGTGELFF.

This clonotype was counted between two and nine times. One junction end disagrees with the germline gene, perhaps due to a read error. The chain joins TRBV12-3 or TRBV12-4 to TRBJ2-5, with 9 bases lining up with TRBD2. This CDR3 spans 17 amino acids. The CDR3 loop reads CASSLGGIGLAQETQYF. In DNA, the CDR3 is TGTGCCAGCAGCTTAGGCGGTATAGGACTAGCGCAAGAGACCCAGTACTTC.

In its sample, this clonotype was seen a few times. The chain links TRBV11-1 to TRBJ1-1; D gene unclear. Germline-derived CDR1 and CDR2 are SGHAT and FQDESV (reference sequence). V was clipped by 4 bases and J by 2 bases, with 17 bases between them. The CDR3 length is 16 residues. This chain's CDR3 is CASSSWTGSGNTEAFF. CDR3 coding DNA: TGTGCCAGCAGCTCCTGGACGGGGTCGGGTAACACTGAAGCTTTCTTT.

This clonotype has just one count. This chain links TRBV2 with TRBJ2-5, with TRBD2 matching 9 bases. Losses at the gene ends were 4 bases for V and 2 bases for J; bases not matched to a gene: 5. The CDR3 loop spans 15 amino acids. The germline gives CDR1 SNHLY, CDR2 FYNNEI. This CDR3 reads CASSGERGEQETQYF. The DNA for the CDR3 is TGTGCCAGCAGTGGGGAGCGGGGGGAGCAAGAGACCCAGTACTTC.

DNA of the CDR3: TGTGCCAGCAGCTGGGGTCCCGGGACAGCCTCCTACGAGCAGTACTTC. Translation gives CASSWGPGTASYEQYF. The chain carries TRBV7-9 and TRBJ2-7; 7 nucleotides agree with TRBD1. V lost 4 bases, J lost 0 bases, and 9 bases stayed unmatched. Germline V gives CDR1 SEHNR, CDR2 FQNEAQ (reference sequence). The CDR3 runs 16 residues. The full variable domain, rest sourced from reference TRBV7-9 and TRBJ2-7, is DTGVSQNPRHKITKRGQNVTFRCDPISEHNRLYWYRQTLGQGPEFLTYFQNEAQLEKSRLLSDRFSAERPKGSFSTLEIQRTEQGDSAMYLCASSWGPGTASYEQYFGPGTRLTVT.

V usage is TRBV19 and J usage is TRBJ2-3; a possible D gene is TRBD2 (5 bases). Per the germline V gene, CDR1 is LNHDA and CDR2 is SQIVND (reference sequence). The ends were cut back, 8 bases at V and 3 bases at J, with 21 bases in the middle. This CDR3 is 16 amino acids long. CDR3 sequence reads: CASGYPGNRETDTQYF. The CDR3 DNA reads TGTGCCAGTGGCTATCCGGGGAACCGTGAGACAGATACGCAGTATTTT.

CDR3 amino acids: CASSLARGLRDSNQPQHF. CDR3 nucleotide sequence: TGTGCCAGCAGCTTAGCGCGGGGGCTTCGGGATAGCAATCAGCCCCAGCATTTT. The chain has TRBV7-9 and TRBJ1-5; a weak D match, TRBD1 (6 bases). The CDR3 extends over 18 amino acids. Germline CDR1 is SEHNR and CDR2 is FQNEAQ (reference sequence). Trimming took 0 bases from V and 0 from J, leaving 15 bases between them.

The chain joins TRBV6-2 or TRBV6-3 to TRBJ2-1; 13 nucleotides agree with TRBD2. Per germline, CDR1 MNHEY and CDR2 SVGEGT. The CDR3 runs 19 residues. Trimming cost V 0 bases and J 4 bases; bases outside gene matches: 9. The CDR3 coding sequence is TGTGCCAGCAGTTACTCGATTCCACTAGCGGGGGGGCGGTACAATGAGCAGTTCTTC. Its translation is CASSYSIPLAGGRYNEQFF.

The V call is TRBV4-1, the J call TRBJ1-1, with D perhaps matching TRBD1 (5 bases). The germline gives CDR1 MGHRA, CDR2 YSYEKL. The CDR3 is 16 residues long. Trimming stripped 0 bases from V and 7 bases from J, with 18 bases between. The CDR3 reads CASSQDPGLTTDEAFF. CDR3 DNA sequence: TGCGCCAGCAGCCAAGATCCCGGACTCACGACAGATGAAGCTTTCTTT.

This clonotype was counted only a few times. The rearrangement links TRBV29-1 to TRBJ1-1; D gene uncertain. Trimming cost V 7 bases and J 4 bases, with 19 bases left between them. CDR1 SQVTM and CDR2 ANQGSEA come from the germline V gene. The CDR3 has 14 residues. The CDR3 sequence is CSASRVGISTEAFF. The CDR3 DNA reads TGCAGCGCCTCGCGAGTGGGGATAAGCACTGAAGCTTTCTTT.

CDR3 nucleotide sequence: TGTGCCAGCAGTCTTACGGACGGCCCTATCGGCTACACCTTC. This codes for CASSLTDGPIGYTF. The chain employs TRBV12-3 or TRBV12-4 and TRBJ1-2, with D unresolved. The CDR3 runs 14 residues. V lost 5 bases and J 8 bases, leaving 18 bases between the germline ends.

V and J are TRBV6-2 or TRBV6-3 and TRBJ2-3; no clear D. CDR1 is MNHEY and CDR2 is SVGEGT in the germline V gene. CDR3 length equals 15 residues. V was pared by 5 bases and J by 2 bases, with 14 bases between. CDR3 nucleotides: TGTGCCAGCAGTCCTTGGTCGACACCCACAGATACGCAGTATTTT. This gives the protein CASSPWSTPTDTQYF.

This clonotype was detected a few times. The gene calls are TRBV3-1 and TRBJ2-7; 8 positions match TRBD2. J was trimmed by 5 bases and V by 4 bases; bases with no gene match: 4. The CDR3 is 13 residues long. Germline CDR1 and CDR2: LGHDT and YNNKEL (reference sequence). The CDR3 sequence is CASSRLSGDEQYF. The CDR3 region has the DNA TGTGCCAGCAGCCGCCTTAGCGGGGACGAGCAGTACTTC.

The chain employs TRBV6-2 or TRBV6-3 and TRBJ1-1; D possibly corresponds to TRBD1 (6 bases). V lost 5 bases to trimming and J lost 5 bases, with 18 bases between them. Germline V gives CDR1 MNHEY, CDR2 SVGEGT. The CDR3 totals 15 residues. The CDR3 DNA follows: TGTGCCAGCAGTCCGTGGACAGACCGGTTTACTGAAGCTTTCTTT. It translates to CASSPWTDRFTEAFF.

The chain links TRBV27 to TRBJ1-4, with 7 bases lining up with TRBD1. The CDR3 sequence is 16 residues long. Germline V CDR1 and CDR2: MNHEY, SMNVEV (reference sequence). V was clipped by 1 base and J by 6 bases; unmatched bases: 8. The CDR3 DNA sequence: TGTGCCAGCAGTTTATATTCTTGGACAGGCGATGAAAAACTGTTTTTT. This codes for CASSLYSWTGDEKLFF. The full variable domain, its missing parts supplied by reference TRBV27 and TRBJ1-4, is EAQVTQNPRYLITVTGKKLTVTCSQNMNHEYMSWYRQDPGLGLRQIYYSMNVEVTDKGDVPEGYKVSRKEKRNFPLILESPSPNQTSLYFCASSLYSWTGDEKLFFGSGTQLSVL.

CDR3 coding DNA: TGCAGTGCTAGAGATCTCAAGCTGACAGGGGGCGAGAACGAGCAGTACTTC. It codes for CSARDLKLTGGENEQYF. The chain employs TRBV20-1 and TRBJ2-7; TRBD1 matches 10 bases. Trimming took 0 bases from V and 5 from J; bases not matched to a gene: 13. Germline V gives CDR1 DFQATT, CDR2 SNEGSKA (reference sequence). The CDR3 consists of 17 residues.

The chain combines TRBV27 with TRBJ2-7; D is possibly TRBD1 or TRBD2 (6 bases each). The CDR3 contains 12 residues. Deletions cut 5 bases from V and 6 bases from J, with 11 bases between. The germline CDR1 and CDR2 sequences are MNHEY and SMNVEV (reference sequence). The CDR3 loop is CASSAGQSEQYF. The CDR3, as DNA: TGTGCCAGCAGTGCGGGACAAAGCGAGCAGTACTTC.

This clonotype has ten or more counts. V gene TRBV7-2 combines with J gene TRBJ2-4; the match to TRBD2 covers 12 bases. The CDR3 covers 17 residues. Germline-derived CDR1 and CDR2 are SGHTA and FQGNSA. J lost 7 bases, V lost 5 bases, and 12 bases had no gene match. CDR3 bases: TGTGCCAGCAGCGTCGGGCTAGCGGGGGGGCCACGTAACATTCAGTACTTC. Encoded protein: CASSVGLAGGPRNIQYF. The complete variable domain, with remaining parts taken from reference TRBV7-2 and TRBJ2-4, reads GAGVSQSPSNKVTEKGKDVELRCDPISGHTALYWYRQSLGQGLEFLIYFQGNSAPDKSGLPSDRFSAERTGGSVSTLTIQRTQQEDSAVYLCASSVGLAGGPRNIQYFGAGTRLSVL.

The chain recombines TRBV12-3 or TRBV12-4 with TRBJ2-7, with D maybe TRBD1 (6 bases). The CDR3 spans 13 residues. The V and J ends lost 5 bases and 3 bases respectively, with 11 bases between them. For the CDR3, the DNA is TGTGCCAGCAGTCCTACAGGGAACTACGAGCAGTACTTC. It encodes CASSPTGNYEQYF.

The CDR3 loop is CAISGRNDQPQHF. The CDR3 nucleotides are TGTGCCATCAGTGGCAGGAATGATCAGCCCCAGCATTTT. This chain joins TRBV10-3 and TRBJ1-5; no definite D call. Germline CDR1 reads ENHRY; CDR2 reads SYGVKD. There are 13 residues in the CDR3. The germline V and J ends were trimmed by 4 bases and 5 bases, with 9 bases remaining between them.

The chain carries TRBV4-3 and TRBJ1-5; 7 nucleotides line up with TRBD1. The CDR3 spans 16 residues. The trim removed 0 bases at V and 3 bases at J, leaving 5 bases unmatched. Germline values: CDR1 LGHNA, CDR2 YSLEER. The CDR3 reads CASSQDWKGANQPQHF. In DNA form, the CDR3 reads TGCGCCAGCAGCCAAGATTGGAAGGGGGCCAATCAGCCCCAGCATTTT.

This chain joins TRBV6-5 and TRBJ1-6, with TRBD1 matching 7 bases. The V segment lost 7 bases and the J segment 5 bases; nucleotides outside the gene matches: 11. CDR1 is MNHEY, CDR2 SVGAGI, per germline. This CDR3 spans 16 amino acids. CDR3 in amino acids: CASNWGLTGDNSPLHF. CDR3 sequence (DNA): TGTGCCAGCAATTGGGGATTAACAGGGGATAATTCACCCCTCCACTTT.

The chain joins TRBV7-9 to TRBJ2-2; TRBD1 agrees at 8 bases. CDR3 length equals 16 residues. The V gene's germline CDR1 is SEHNR and CDR2 FQNEAQ (reference sequence). With 4 bases clipped from V and 1 base from J, the junction kept 5 bases outside the gene matches. CDR3 amino acids: CASSSVGQGNTGELFF. The CDR3 bases are TGTGCCAGCAGCTCCGTCGGACAGGGGAACACCGGGGAGCTGTTTTTT.